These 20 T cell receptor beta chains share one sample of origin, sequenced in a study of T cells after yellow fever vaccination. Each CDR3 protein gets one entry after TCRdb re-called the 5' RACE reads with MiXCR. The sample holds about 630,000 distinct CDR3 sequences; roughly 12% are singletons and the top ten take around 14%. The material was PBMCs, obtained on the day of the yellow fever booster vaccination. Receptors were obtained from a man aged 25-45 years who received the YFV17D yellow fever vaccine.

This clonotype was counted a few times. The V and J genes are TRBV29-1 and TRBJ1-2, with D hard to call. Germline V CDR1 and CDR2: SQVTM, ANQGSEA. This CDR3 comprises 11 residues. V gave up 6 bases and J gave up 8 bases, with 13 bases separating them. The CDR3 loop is CSVEEGWGYTF. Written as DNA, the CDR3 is TGCAGCGTGGAGGAGGGCTGGGGCTACACCTTC.

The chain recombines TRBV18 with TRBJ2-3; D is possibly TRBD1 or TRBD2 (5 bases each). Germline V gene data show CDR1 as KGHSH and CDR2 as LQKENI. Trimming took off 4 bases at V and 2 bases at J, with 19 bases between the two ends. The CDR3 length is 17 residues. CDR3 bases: TGTGCCAGCTCACTCTATGCAGGGAGCCAATTCACAGATACGCAGTATTTT. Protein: CASSLYAGSQFTDTQYF.

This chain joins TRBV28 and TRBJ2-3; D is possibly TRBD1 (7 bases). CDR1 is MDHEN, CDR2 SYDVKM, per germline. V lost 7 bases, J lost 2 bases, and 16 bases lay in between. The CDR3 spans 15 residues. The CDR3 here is CASTPAGQPTDTQYF. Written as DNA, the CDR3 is TGTGCCAGCACCCCGGCGGGACAGCCCACAGATACGCAGTATTTT.

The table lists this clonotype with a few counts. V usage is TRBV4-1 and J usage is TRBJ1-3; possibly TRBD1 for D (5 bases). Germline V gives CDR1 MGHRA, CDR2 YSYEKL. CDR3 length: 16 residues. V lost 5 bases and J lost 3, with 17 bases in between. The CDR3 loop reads CASSSRDFAIGNTIYF. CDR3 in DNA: TGCGCCAGCAGCTCGCGGGACTTTGCCATTGGAAACACCATATATTTT.

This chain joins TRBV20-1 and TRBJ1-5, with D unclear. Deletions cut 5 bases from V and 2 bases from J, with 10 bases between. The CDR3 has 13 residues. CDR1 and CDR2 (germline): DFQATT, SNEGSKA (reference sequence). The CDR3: CSAHEHGNQPQHF. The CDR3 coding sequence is TGCAGTGCTCACGAACATGGCAATCAGCCCCAGCATTTT.

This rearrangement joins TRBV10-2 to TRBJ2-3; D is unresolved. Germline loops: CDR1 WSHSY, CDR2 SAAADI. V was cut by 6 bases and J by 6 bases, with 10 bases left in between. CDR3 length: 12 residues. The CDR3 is CASRKAEDTQYF. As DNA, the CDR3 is TGCGCCAGCAGAAAGGCCGAGGATACGCAGTATTTT.

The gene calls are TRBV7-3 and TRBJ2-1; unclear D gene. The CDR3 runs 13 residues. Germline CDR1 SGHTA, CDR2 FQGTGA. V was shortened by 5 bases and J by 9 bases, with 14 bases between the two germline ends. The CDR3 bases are TGTGCCAGCAGCGTCGGACCTGAAAGTGAGCAGTTCTTC. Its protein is CASSVGPESEQFF.

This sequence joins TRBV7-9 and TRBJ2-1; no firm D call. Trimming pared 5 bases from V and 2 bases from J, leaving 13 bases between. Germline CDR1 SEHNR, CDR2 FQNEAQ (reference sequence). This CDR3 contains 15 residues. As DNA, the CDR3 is TGTGCCAGCAGCGCGATTTCCCCCACCTACAATGAGCAGTTCTTC. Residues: CASSAISPTYNEQFF.

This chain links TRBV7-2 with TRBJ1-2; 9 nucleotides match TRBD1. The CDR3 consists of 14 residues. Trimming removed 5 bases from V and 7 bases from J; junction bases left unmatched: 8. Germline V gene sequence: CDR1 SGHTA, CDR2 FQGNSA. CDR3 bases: TGTGCCAGCAGCCCACGGACAGGGGCGGGTGGCTACACCTTC. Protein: CASSPRTGAGGYTF.

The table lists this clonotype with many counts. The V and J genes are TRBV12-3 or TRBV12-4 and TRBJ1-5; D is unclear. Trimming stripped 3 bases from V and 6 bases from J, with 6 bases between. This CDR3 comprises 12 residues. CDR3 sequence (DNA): TGTGCCAGCAGTTTTTCGGGTCAGCCCCAGCATTTT. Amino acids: CASSFSGQPQHF.

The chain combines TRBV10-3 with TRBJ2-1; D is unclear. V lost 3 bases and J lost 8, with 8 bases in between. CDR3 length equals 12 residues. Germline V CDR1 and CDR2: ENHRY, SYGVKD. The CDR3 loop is CAISDMGYEQFF. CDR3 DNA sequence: TGTGCCATCAGTGACATGGGCTATGAGCAGTTCTTC.

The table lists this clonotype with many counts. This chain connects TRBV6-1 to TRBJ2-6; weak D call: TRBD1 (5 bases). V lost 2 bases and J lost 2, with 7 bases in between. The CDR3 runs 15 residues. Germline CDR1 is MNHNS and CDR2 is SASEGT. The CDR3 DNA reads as TGTGCCAGCAGTGAAATCAGGGCTGGGGCCAACGTCCTGACTTTC. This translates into CASSEIRAGANVLTF.

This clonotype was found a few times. The CDR3 nucleotides read TGTGCCAGCAGCTTACCCGGAGGGATCAGAAAACGGACTTTAGAAGCTTTCTTT. Translating gives CASSLPGGIRKRTLEAFF. The chain has TRBV11-2 and TRBJ1-1; no clear D gene. The CDR3 runs 18 residues. The V end was cut by 2 bases, the J end by 8 bases, with 27 bases between. Germline V CDR1 and CDR2: SGHAT, FQNNGV.

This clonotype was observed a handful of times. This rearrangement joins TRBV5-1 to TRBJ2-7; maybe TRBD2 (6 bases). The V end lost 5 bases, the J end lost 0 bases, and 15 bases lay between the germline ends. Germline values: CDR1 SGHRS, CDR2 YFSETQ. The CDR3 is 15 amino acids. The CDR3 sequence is CASRSRAGPSYEQYF. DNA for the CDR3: TGCGCCAGCAGATCCCGGGCGGGACCCTCCTACGAGCAGTACTTC.

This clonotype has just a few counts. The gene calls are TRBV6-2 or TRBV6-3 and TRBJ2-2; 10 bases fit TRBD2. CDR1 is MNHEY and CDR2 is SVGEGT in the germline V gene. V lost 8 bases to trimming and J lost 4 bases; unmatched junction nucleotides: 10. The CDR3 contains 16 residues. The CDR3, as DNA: TGTGCCAGCGGGCGATATAGCGGGAGGATCACCGGGGAGCTGTTTTTT. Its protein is CASGRYSGRITGELFF.

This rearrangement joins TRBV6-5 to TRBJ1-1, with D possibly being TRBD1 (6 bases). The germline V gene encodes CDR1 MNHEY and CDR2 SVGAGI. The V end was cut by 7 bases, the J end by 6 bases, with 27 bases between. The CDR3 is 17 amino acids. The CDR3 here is CASTSRGDMVFYSEAFF. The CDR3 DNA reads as TGTGCCAGCACTTCCCGGGGGGACATGGTCTTTTATTCTGAAGCTTTCTTT.

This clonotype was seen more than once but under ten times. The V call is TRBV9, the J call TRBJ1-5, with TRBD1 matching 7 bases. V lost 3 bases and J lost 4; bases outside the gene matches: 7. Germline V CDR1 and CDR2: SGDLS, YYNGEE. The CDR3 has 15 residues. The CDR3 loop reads CASSASGTANQPQHF. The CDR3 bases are TGTGCCAGCAGCGCCTCTGGGACAGCAAATCAGCCCCAGCATTTT.

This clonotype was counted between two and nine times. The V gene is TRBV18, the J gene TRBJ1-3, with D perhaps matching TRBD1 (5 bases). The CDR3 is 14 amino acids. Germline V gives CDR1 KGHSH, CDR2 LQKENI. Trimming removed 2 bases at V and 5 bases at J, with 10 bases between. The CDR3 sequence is CASSPGTARNTIYF. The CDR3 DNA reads TGTGCCAGCTCACCAGGGACCGCTAGAAACACCATATATTTT.

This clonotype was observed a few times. The CDR3 DNA reads as TGCAGCGCGCTTGGGAGAATAGGTACCGGGGAGCTGTTTTTT. This encodes CSALGRIGTGELFF. The chain is built from TRBV29-1 and TRBJ2-2; D may be TRBD2 (5 bases). This CDR3 comprises 14 residues. Germline V gene data show CDR1 as SQVTM and CDR2 as ANQGSEA. Deletions cut 7 bases from V and 5 bases from J, with 17 bases between.

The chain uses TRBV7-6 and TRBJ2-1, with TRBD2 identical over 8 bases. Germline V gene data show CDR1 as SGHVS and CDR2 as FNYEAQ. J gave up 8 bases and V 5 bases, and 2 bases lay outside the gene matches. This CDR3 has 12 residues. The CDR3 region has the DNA TGTGCCAGCAGCCAAGCGGGAGATGAGCAGTTCTTC. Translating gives CASSQAGDEQFF.